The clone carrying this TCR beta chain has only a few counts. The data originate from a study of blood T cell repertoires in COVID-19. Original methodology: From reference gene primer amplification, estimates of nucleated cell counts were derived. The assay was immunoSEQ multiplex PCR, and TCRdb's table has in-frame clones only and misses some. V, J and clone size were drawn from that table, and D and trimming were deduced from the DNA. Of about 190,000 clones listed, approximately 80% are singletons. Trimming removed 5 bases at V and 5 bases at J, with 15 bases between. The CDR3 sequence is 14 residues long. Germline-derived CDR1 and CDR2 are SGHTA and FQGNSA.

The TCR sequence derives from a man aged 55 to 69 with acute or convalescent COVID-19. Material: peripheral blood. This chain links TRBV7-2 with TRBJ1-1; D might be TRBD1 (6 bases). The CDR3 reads CASSPGALRTEAFF. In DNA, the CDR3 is TGTGCCAGCAGCCCAGGGGCCCTACGGACTGAAGCTTTCTTT.